The clone carrying this TCR beta chain has a handful of counts. Its antigen remains unidentified. This sample stems from a study of T cells in Graves' hyperthyroidism and ophthalmopathy. RNA transcripts yielded amplified TCR beta CDR3 regions. Initially, a first-round RT-PCR of the TCR CDR3 employed the HTBI primer set. Using its own MiXCR run on the multiplex PCR reads, TCRdb lists one record per CDR3 protein. The table records some 490,000 distinct CDR3 sequences, 20% to 25% of them present only once. Points from the study as a whole: Peripheral blood also featured most of the thyroid clonotypes expanded above 0.001.

Trimming pared 3 bases from V and 2 bases from J, leaving 11 bases between. The CDR3 loop spans 13 amino acids. Germline assignment: CDR1 GTSNPN and CDR2 SVGIG (reference sequence). The sequenced sample consisted of blood. This sequence was found in a woman aged 70-85 years with Graves' ophthalmopathy. The genes are TRBV30 and TRBJ2-7, with D unresolved. The CDR3 here is CAWRGGGTYEQYF. In DNA, the CDR3 is TGTGCCTGGAGGGGTGGTGGGACCTACGAGCAGTACTTC.